This paragraph reports one T cell receptor (beta chain). These data originate in a study of blood T cell repertoires in COVID-19. Turning to the study itself: T cells, B-cell-depleted T cells, or PBMCs provided the cDNA or gDNA that served as material.

TCRdb keeps only in-frame clones here, not all; method: immunoSEQ multiplex PCR. Among some 350,000 clones listed, around nine tenths were seen once. The CDR3 has 13 residues. CDR1 and CDR2 from the germline V gene are SGHTS and YDEGEE. J gave up 15 bases and V 5 bases, and 12 bases lay outside the gene matches. The sequence derives from a man under 40 who had recovered from COVID-19. Input material: PBMCs or T cells enriched from blood (not recorded which). The genes are TRBV5-8 and TRBJ2-1, with TRBD2 matching 9 bases. In nucleotides, the CDR3 is TGTGCCAGCAGACCCGTGGCGGGGGGGCTTACGTTCTTC. Protein: CASRPVAGGLTFF.